The 27 T cell receptor beta chains presented below share a single source sample, sequenced in a study of shared clonotypes between healthy human individuals. Selected positively for CCR7 and CD45RO-negative, naive CD8 cells excluded terminally differentiated effector memory CD45RA+ cells. Profiling relied on immunoSEQ multiplex PCR, and the TCRdb table lists in-frame clones only, not all of them. Here the sample spans roughly 770,000 clones, 95% to 97% being singletons. The specimen was naive CD8+ T cells sorted from blood. The origin of the receptors is a man in his thirties or forties in good health.

The chain combines TRBV11-3 with TRBJ2-1; 7 nucleotides match TRBD1. This CDR3 contains 13 residues. V lost 6 bases, J lost 6 bases, and 5 bases stayed unmatched. Looked up from germline, CDR1 is SGHNT and CDR2 is YENEEA. This CDR3 reads CASSPTGFNEQFF. As DNA, the CDR3 is TGTGCCAGCAGTCCGACAGGGTTCAATGAGCAGTTCTTC.

J is TRBJ2-1 and V is TRBV6-1, with a weak D call TRBD1 (5 bases). This CDR3 is 13 amino acids long. The V gene lost 3 bases and the J gene lost 13 bases, with 16 bases spanning the gap. CDR1 and CDR2 (germline): MNHNS, SASEGT. The CDR3 loop reads CASSDTSSQGQFF. The CDR3, as DNA: TGTGCCAGCAGTGACACCTCCTCCCAGGGCCAGTTCTTC.

DNA of the CDR3: TGTGCCAGCAGTGAAGCCAGGGAGAGCTCCTACGAGCAGTACTTC. It yields the protein CASSEARESSYEQYF. The chain carries TRBV2 and TRBJ2-7; D possibly uses TRBD1 or TRBD2 (5 bases each). Germline V CDR1 and CDR2: SNHLY, FYNNEI. This CDR3 has 15 residues. Trimming removed 0 bases at V and 0 bases at J, with 9 bases between.

This chain uses TRBV2 with TRBJ2-5; D is unresolved. CDR3 length: 12 residues. With 4 bases removed from V and 0 bases from J, the gap between germline ends came to 3 bases. CDR1 and CDR2 (germline): SNHLY, FYNNEI. The CDR3 sequence: CASSAYQETQYF. CDR3 in DNA: TGTGCCAGCAGTGCGTACCAAGAGACCCAGTACTTC.

The V and J genes are TRBV30 and TRBJ2-7; 7 bases line up with TRBD1. In germline, CDR1 is GTSNPN, CDR2 SVGIG (reference sequence). The CDR3 contains 14 residues. The trim removed 5 bases at V and 2 bases at J, leaving 9 bases unmatched. The CDR3, as DNA: TGTGCCTGGGCACAGGGGCTTGGCCCCTACGAGCAGTACTTC. Amino acids: CAWAQGLGPYEQYF. Together with reference TRBV30 and TRBJ2-7, the CDR3 gives the full variable domain: SQTIHQWPATLVQPVGSPLSLECTVEGTSNPNLYWYRQAAGRGLQLLFYSVGIGQISSEVPQNLSASRPQDRQFILSSKKLLLSDSGFYLCAWAQGLGPYEQYFGPGTRLTVT.

The rearrangement uses TRBV28 and TRBJ2-7, with 9 nucleotides matching TRBD1. The trim removed 7 bases at V and 3 bases at J, leaving 4 bases unmatched. There are 13 residues in the CDR3. Germline V gene data show CDR1 as MDHEN and CDR2 as SYDVKM. In nucleotides, the CDR3 is TGTGCCAGCATGCCGACAGGGGGCTACGAGCAGTACTTC. Its translation is CASMPTGGYEQYF.

This chain links TRBV7-9 with TRBJ2-7, with 10 bases identical to TRBD2. CDR3 size: 17 residues. The V gene's germline CDR1 is SEHNR and CDR2 FQNEAQ (reference sequence). V was clipped by 5 bases and J by 3 bases; unmatched bases: 13. CDR3 residues: CASSPRLAGDNIYEQYF. DNA for the CDR3: TGTGCCAGCAGCCCTCGGCTAGCGGGAGATAATATCTACGAGCAGTACTTC.

V is TRBV4-1 and J is TRBJ2-3; no clear D gene. V was shortened by 3 bases and J by 2 bases, with 6 bases between the two germline ends. The CDR3 length is 13 residues. Germline V gene lookup returns CDR1 MGHRA and CDR2 YSYEKL. The CDR3 coding sequence is TGCGCCAGCAGCCAGATCCACACAGATACGCAGTATTTT. This encodes CASSQIHTDTQYF.

V and J are TRBV7-9 and TRBJ2-1; D remains ambiguous. V lost 3 bases to trimming and J lost 10 bases, with 7 bases between them. The germline CDR1 and CDR2 sequences are SEHNR and FQNEAQ (reference sequence). The CDR3 consists of 11 residues. The CDR3 DNA reads TGTGCCAGCAGCTTGAGTCAGGAGCAGTTCTTC. Amino acids: CASSLSQEQFF.

The V call is TRBV7-9, the J call TRBJ2-7, with D hard to call. The CDR3 loop spans 12 amino acids. V was cut by 4 bases and J by 4 bases, with 8 bases left in between. The germline V gene encodes CDR1 SEHNR and CDR2 FQNEAQ (reference sequence). Here the CDR3 reads CASSSSRYEQYF. Written as DNA, the CDR3 is TGTGCCAGCAGCTCTAGTCGGTACGAGCAGTACTTC.

This clone was counted once. The genes are TRBV27 and TRBJ1-3, with 8 bases that match TRBD1. This CDR3 is 18 amino acids long. V was pared by 4 bases and J by 5 bases, with 16 bases of the junction left unmatched. CDR1 is MNHEY and CDR2 is SMNVEV in the germline V gene (reference sequence). CDR3 bases: TGTGCCAGCAGTTCCCTGGAAAAACTTGGCAGGGGGCGAAACACCATATATTTT. Protein: CASSSLEKLGRGRNTIYF.

The genes are TRBV7-6 and TRBJ2-7; D is uncertain. The germline CDR1 and CDR2 sequences are SGHVS and FNYEAQ. The CDR3 sequence is 14 residues long. Trimming pared 1 base from V and 4 bases from J, leaving 11 bases between. CDR3 in DNA: TGTGCCAGCAGCTTAGGGCCAGGTATATACGAGCAGTACTTC. This codes for CASSLGPGIYEQYF. Based on the CDR3 plus reference TRBV7-6 and TRBJ2-7, the full variable domain is GAGVSQSPRYKVTKRGQDVALRCDPISGHVSLYWYRQALGQGPEFLTYFNYEAQQDKSGLPNDRFSAERPEGSISTLTIQRTEQRDSAMYRCASSLGPGIYEQYFGPGTRLTVT.

The V call is TRBV14, the J call TRBJ2-1; no firm D call. Trimming pared 2 bases from V and 5 bases from J, leaving 16 bases between. The germline V gene has CDR1 SGHDN and CDR2 FVKESK. The CDR3 is made up of 16 amino acids. The CDR3 DNA is TGTGCCAGCAGCCAAAGTTTAGGGTTCCCGGACAATGAGCAGTTCTTC. Translating it yields CASSQSLGFPDNEQFF.

J is TRBJ2-7 and V is TRBV7-9; weak D call: TRBD1 (5 bases). The length of the CDR3 is 16 residues. The germline V gene has CDR1 SEHNR and CDR2 FQNEAQ (reference sequence). V gave up 5 bases and J gave up 2 bases, with 19 bases separating them. The DNA of the CDR3 is TGTGCCAGCAGCCACCCTACCTCGACAGTTCCCTACGAGCAGTACTTC. Amino acid sequence: CASSHPTSTVPYEQYF.

The CDR3 nucleotides are TGCGCCAGCAGCTTGTACGGGACAGGGACCTACGAGCAGTACTTC. Translation gives CASSLYGTGTYEQYF. The chain carries TRBV5-1 and TRBJ2-7; TRBD1 matches at 9 bases. Per germline, CDR1 SGHRS and CDR2 YFSETQ. The V and J ends lost 1 base and 2 bases, in that order; junction bases with no gene match: 4. The CDR3 runs to 15 residues.

This clone was seen once. The rearrangement links TRBV6-1 to TRBJ2-7, with D perhaps matching TRBD1 (6 bases). Germline loops: CDR1 MNHNS, CDR2 SASEGT. Trimming took off 10 bases at V and 2 bases at J, with 18 bases between the two ends. The CDR3 contains 14 residues. The DNA of the CDR3 is TGTGCCACAACCTTCAGGGGCCAAGCCTACGAGCAGTACTTC. The encoded protein is CATTFRGQAYEQYF.

The chain uses TRBV15 and TRBJ1-1, with unresolved D. In germline, CDR1 is LNHNV, CDR2 YYDKDF (reference sequence). The length of the CDR3 is 14 residues. The V gene lost 5 bases and the J gene lost 4 bases, with 14 bases spanning the gap. The CDR3, as DNA: TGTGCCACCAGCTCCCAGGCTGGGTTCACTGAAGCTTTCTTT. Residues: CATSSQAGFTEAFF. Full variable domain (remainder filled in from reference TRBV15 and TRBJ1-1): DAMVIQNPRYQVTQFGKPVTLSCSQTLNHNVMYWYQQKSSQAPKLLFHYYDKDFNNEADTPDNFQSRRPNTSFCFLDIRSPGLGDTAMYLCATSSQAGFTEAFFGQGTRLTVV.

V gene TRBV5-4 combines with J gene TRBJ2-1; TRBD1 matches at 7 bases. The CDR3 consists of 14 residues. Germline CDR1 reads SGHNT; CDR2 reads YYREEE (reference sequence). The junction had 6 bases not matched to a gene; V was cut back by 4 bases and J by 5 bases. The CDR3 sequence is CASSLLDRHNEQFF. The CDR3 DNA follows: TGTGCCAGCAGCCTCCTGGACAGGCACAATGAGCAGTTCTTC.

The genes are TRBV10-3 and TRBJ2-3; D gene uncertain. Germline V lookup: CDR1 ENHRY, CDR2 SYGVKD. The CDR3 contains 17 residues. V lost 3 bases and J lost 0, with 16 bases in between. CDR3 residues: CAISDRFLSKSTDTQYF. The DNA of the CDR3 is TGTGCCATCAGTGATCGTTTTTTGTCTAAGAGCACAGATACGCAGTATTTT.

The CDR3 is CASSHYDREKLFF. CDR3 coding DNA: TGTGCCAGCAGTCACTATGACAGGGAGAAACTGTTTTTT. The genes are TRBV7-9 and TRBJ1-4; 7 bases match TRBD1. The CDR3 contains 13 residues. CDR1 is SEHNR and CDR2 is FQNEAQ in the germline V gene (reference sequence). V trimming: 6 bases; J trimming: 11 bases; junction bases outside the gene matches: 9.

The chain has TRBV7-6 and TRBJ2-1, with TRBD2 identical over 7 bases. Germline V gene sequence: CDR1 SGHVS, CDR2 FNYEAQ. Germline trimming cut 4 bases from V and 8 bases from J; bases unmatched to any gene: 14. The CDR3 spans 16 residues. Written as DNA, the CDR3 is TGTGCCAGCAGCTCGAAGCGGGAATCTAGTACCGATGAGCAGTTCTTC. This translates into CASSSKRESSTDEQFF.

This clone appeared once. The chain has TRBV7-9 and TRBJ2-5; 10 nucleotides agree with TRBD2. Germline-derived CDR1 and CDR2 are SEHNR and FQNEAQ (reference sequence). The CDR3 sequence is 17 residues long. The J segment lost 3 bases and the V segment lost 5 bases, leaving 12 bases of the junction unmatched. The CDR3 sequence: CASSDRSLAGEEETQYF. The DNA of the CDR3 is TGTGCCAGCAGCGACAGAAGCCTAGCGGGAGAAGAAGAGACCCAGTACTTC.

This chain connects TRBV29-1 to TRBJ2-7; 7 positions agree with TRBD2. V lost 2 bases, J lost 3 bases, and 7 bases stayed unmatched. Germline V gives CDR1 SQVTM, CDR2 ANQGSEA. This CDR3 contains 14 residues. This CDR3 reads CSVELGEGFYEQYF. In DNA, the CDR3 is TGCAGCGTTGAATTGGGGGAGGGATTCTACGAGCAGTACTTC.

This chain connects TRBV11-2 to TRBJ1-2, with D perhaps TRBD1 (6 bases). Trimming removed 6 bases at V and 1 base at J, with 18 bases between. CDR3 length equals 16 residues. Germline CDR1 reads SGHAT; CDR2 reads FQNNGV. The chain's CDR3 is CASRDKQGTNNYGYTF. The CDR3 coding sequence is TGTGCCAGCAGGGATAAACAGGGTACCAATAACTATGGCTACACCTTC. Full variable domain (outside the CDR3, taken from reference TRBV11-2 and TRBJ1-2): EAGVAQSPRYKIIEKRQSVAFWCNPISGHATLYWYQQILGQGPKLLIQFQNNGVVDDSQLPKDRFSAERLKGVDSTLKIQPAKLEDSAVYLCASRDKQGTNNYGYTFGSGTRLTVV.

The DNA of the CDR3 is TGTGCCAGCAGTGATATGGAGGCAAATCAGCCCCAGCATTTT. This codes for CASSDMEANQPQHF. The V and J genes are TRBV6-1 and TRBJ1-5; D ambiguous. Trimming removed 3 bases at V and 4 bases at J, with 10 bases between. The CDR3 loop spans 14 amino acids. Per the germline V gene, CDR1 is MNHNS and CDR2 is SASEGT.

The V gene is TRBV2, the J gene TRBJ2-7; 8 bases line up with TRBD1. Germline CDR1 reads SNHLY; CDR2 reads FYNNEI. CDR3 length: 15 amino acids. The V gene end was trimmed by 6 bases and the J gene end by 3 bases; junction bases not matched to a gene: 10. In nucleotides, the CDR3 is TGTGCCAGCAGACATCCCTACGACAGGGGCTACGAGCAGTACTTC. This translates into CASRHPYDRGYEQYF.

This chain links TRBV7-9 with TRBJ2-2, with TRBD1 matching 10 bases. The CDR3 covers 14 residues. In germline, CDR1 is SEHNR, CDR2 FQNEAQ (reference sequence). V lost 4 bases and J lost 6; bases outside the gene matches: 2. The CDR3 protein is CASSSGTGAGELFF. The DNA of the CDR3 is TGTGCCAGCAGCTCCGGGACAGGGGCCGGGGAGCTGTTTTTT.